This TCR beta chain derives from a study of T cell responses to AZD1222 COVID-19 vaccine (dated by TCRdb to the early 2020s). Study-level background: AZD1222 recipients given second doses at about 4 weeks or at about 12 weeks were pooled, since spike-specific TCR depth and breadth were not found to differ between the two schedules. Trial participants were enrolled into age subgroups of 18-55, 56-69 and 70-plus years, which contained around 150, 29 and 61 TCR-sequenced participants, respectively. A total of more than 230 trial participants underwent TCR sequencing, of whom nearly 210 received two doses of AZD1222 and some 25 received two doses of the MenACWY control vaccine.

The CDR3 regions of human TCRbeta chains were analyzed by immunosequencing. The source study handled its data this way. Repertoire TCRs were checked for matches against a reference library of SARS-CoV-2-specific TCRs that had been generated using the MIRA antigen-specificity platform. Breadth meant the fraction of unique TCRs that were SARS-CoV-2-associated, whereas depth meant the fraction of total T cells that were SARS-CoV-2-associated. Each spike-specific TCR was assigned to its reactive spike region and to a CD4 or CD8 class using the MIRA data. Log10-transformed breadth and depth values were compared by one-way ANOVA with Sidak's multiple comparisons tests. TCRdb retrieved this table from immuneACCESS and kept in-frame rearrangements only. Not all clones are present; in checked studies, unresolved V genes account for under half, and no reason is known for the remainder. V and J calls and clone size are those listed in that table; D and trimming were worked out from the DNA. A total of about 140,000 clones appear in this sample, 88% of them only once. About 3% of the sample goes to the ten largest clones.

Of note for this clone: Its antigen remains undetermined. No clone much larger than this one lies a single base away; base qualities are absent.

Sample time point, as interpreted from the label and publication: baseline before first vaccination. Samples from vaccinated people were obtained from the UK trials COV001 and COV002, which included a single-blind randomized controlled phase 2/3 trial of AZD1222 (ChAdOx1 nCoV-19) in healthy adults. For TCRbeta chain sequencing, PBMC samples were collected from trial participants at day 0 and at day 28 after the second dose. Broad study findings and their caveats: The 56-69-year group was small, and its depth increase did not reach significance, likely because of low power. After two AZD1222 doses, both the breadth and the depth of spike-specific TCRs were significantly higher than at day 0 and than in MenACWY recipients. The whole spike protein was spanned by vaccine-associated CD4 TCRs, and dominant responses were seen in regions 160-218 and 743-854. Conclusions about previously exposed vaccinees are limited, since just five to seven AZD1222 recipients were seropositive for SARS-CoV-2 at baseline. Most participants were white British and females outnumbered males, and the authors suggested that clonal diversity may have been underestimated. Because no day 14 peak-response samples were available, repertoires were characterized only after the peak T cell response. Nearly half of unique spike-specific TCRs reportedly recognized epitopes outside regions mutated in the B.1.351 and B.1.1.7 variants.

Measured from the cysteine to the phenylalanine, the CDR3 is 14 residues long. Left in the record is the CDR3 DNA by itself, 42 bases read in frame from the first base. CDR1 and CDR2 were assigned from the germline V gene as MDHEN and SYDVKM. The trim is 2 bases for V and 3 bases for J, with a gap of 8 bases between the germline ends. This TCR came from an adult in good health. This sequence uses TRBV28 and TRBJ1-5; the D gene remains uncertain. Sequencing was performed on peripheral blood, taken on day 0 of AZD1222 vaccination. The CDR3 reads CASSLTQLNQPQHF. In nucleotides, the sequence is TGTGCCAGCAGTTTAACACAGCTCAATCAGCCCCAGCATTTT.